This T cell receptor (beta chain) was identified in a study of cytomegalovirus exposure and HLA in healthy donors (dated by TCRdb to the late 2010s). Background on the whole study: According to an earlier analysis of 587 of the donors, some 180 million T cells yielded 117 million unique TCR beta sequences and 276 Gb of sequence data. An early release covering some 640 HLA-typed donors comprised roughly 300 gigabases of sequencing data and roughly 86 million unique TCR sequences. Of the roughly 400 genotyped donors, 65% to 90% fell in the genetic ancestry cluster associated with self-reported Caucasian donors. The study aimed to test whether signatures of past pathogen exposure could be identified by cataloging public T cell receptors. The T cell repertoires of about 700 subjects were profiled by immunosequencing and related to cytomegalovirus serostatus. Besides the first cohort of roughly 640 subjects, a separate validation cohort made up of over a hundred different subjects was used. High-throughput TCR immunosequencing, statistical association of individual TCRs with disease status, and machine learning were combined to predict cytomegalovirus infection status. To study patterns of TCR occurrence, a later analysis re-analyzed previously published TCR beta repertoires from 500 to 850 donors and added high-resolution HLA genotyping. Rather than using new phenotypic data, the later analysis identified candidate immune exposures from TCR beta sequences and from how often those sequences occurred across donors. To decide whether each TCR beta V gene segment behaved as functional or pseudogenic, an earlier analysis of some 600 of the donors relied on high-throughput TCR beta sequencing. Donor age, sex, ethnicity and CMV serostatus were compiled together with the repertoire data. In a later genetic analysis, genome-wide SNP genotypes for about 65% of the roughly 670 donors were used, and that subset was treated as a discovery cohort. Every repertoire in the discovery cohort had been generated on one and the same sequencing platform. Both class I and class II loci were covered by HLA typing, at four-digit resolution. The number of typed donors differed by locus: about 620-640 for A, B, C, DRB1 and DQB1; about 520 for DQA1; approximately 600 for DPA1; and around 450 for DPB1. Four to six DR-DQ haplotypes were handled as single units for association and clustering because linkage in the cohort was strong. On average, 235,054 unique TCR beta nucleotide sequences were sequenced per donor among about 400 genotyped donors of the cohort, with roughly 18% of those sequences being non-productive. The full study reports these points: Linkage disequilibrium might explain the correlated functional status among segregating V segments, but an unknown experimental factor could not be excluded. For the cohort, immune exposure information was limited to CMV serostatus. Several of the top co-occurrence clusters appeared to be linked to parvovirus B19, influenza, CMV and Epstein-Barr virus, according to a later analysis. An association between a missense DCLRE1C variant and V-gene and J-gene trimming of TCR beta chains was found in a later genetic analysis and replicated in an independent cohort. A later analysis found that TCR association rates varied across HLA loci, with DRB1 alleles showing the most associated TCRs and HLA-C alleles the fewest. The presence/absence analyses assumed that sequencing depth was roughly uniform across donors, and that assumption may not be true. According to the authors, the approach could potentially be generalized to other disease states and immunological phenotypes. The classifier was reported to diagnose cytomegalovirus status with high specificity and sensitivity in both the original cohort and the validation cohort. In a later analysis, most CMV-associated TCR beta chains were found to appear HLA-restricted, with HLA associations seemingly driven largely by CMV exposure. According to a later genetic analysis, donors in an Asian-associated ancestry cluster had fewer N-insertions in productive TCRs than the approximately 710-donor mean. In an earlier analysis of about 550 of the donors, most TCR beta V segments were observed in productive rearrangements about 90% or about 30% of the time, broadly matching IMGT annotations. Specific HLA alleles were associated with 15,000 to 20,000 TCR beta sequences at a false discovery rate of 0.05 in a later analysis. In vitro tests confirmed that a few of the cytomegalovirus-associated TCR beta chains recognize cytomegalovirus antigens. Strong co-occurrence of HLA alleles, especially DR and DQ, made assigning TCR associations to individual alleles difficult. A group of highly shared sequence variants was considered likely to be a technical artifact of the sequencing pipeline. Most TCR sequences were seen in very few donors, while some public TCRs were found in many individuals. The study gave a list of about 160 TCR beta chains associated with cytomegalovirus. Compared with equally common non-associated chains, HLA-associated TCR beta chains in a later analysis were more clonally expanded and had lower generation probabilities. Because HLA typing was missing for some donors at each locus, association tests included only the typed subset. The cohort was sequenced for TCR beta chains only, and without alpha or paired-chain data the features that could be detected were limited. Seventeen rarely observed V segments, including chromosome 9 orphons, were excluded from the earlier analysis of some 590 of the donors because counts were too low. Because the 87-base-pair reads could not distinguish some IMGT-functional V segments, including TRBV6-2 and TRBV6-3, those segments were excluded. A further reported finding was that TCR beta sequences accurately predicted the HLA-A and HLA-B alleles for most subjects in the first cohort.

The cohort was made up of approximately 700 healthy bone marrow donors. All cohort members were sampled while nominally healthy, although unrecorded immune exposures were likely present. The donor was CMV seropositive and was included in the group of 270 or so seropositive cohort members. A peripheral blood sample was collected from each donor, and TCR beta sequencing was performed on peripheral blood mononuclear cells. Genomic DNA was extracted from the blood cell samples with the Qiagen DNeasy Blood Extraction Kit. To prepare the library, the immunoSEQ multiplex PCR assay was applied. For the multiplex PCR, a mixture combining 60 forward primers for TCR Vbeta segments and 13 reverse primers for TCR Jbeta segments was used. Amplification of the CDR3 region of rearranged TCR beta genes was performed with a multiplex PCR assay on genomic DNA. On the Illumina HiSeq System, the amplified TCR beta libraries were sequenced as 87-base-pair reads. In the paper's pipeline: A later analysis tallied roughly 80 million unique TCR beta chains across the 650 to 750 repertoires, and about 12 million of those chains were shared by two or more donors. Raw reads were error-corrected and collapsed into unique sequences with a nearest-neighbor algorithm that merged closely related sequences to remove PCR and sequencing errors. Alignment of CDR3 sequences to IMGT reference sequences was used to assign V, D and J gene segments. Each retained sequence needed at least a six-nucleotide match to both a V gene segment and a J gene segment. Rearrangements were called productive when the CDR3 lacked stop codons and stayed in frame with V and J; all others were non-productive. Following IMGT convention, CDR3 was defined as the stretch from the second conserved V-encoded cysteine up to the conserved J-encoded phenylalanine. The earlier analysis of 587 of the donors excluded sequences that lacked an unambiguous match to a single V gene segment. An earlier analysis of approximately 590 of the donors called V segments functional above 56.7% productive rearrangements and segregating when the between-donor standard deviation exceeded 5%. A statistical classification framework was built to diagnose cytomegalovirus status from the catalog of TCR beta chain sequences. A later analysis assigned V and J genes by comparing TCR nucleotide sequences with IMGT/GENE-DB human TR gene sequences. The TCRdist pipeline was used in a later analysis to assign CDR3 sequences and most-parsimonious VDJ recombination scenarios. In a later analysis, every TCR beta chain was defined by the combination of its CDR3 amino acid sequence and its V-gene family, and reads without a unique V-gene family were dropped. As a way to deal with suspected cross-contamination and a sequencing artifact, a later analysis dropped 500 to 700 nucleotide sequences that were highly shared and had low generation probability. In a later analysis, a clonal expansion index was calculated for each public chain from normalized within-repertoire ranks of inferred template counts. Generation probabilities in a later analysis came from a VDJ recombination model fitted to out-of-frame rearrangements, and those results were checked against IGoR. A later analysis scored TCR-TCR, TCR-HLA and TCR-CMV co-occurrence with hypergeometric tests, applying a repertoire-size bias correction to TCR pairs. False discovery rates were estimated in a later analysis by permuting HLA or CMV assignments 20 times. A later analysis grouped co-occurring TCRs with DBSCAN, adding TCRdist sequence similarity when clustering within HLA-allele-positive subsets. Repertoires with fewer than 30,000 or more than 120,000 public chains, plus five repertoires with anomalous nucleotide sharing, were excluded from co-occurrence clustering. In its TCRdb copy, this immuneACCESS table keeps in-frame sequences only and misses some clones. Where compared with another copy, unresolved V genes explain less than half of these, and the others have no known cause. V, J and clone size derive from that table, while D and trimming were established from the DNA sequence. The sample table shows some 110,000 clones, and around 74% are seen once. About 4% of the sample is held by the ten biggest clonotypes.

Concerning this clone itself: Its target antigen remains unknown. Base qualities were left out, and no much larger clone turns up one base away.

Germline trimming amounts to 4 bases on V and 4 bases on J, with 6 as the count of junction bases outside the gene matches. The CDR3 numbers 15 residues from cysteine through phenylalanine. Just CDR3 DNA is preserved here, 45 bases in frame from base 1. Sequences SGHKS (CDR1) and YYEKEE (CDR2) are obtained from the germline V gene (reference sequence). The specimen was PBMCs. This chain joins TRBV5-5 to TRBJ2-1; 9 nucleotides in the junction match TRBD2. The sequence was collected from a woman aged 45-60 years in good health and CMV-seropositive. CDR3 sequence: CASSLSGGEYNEQFF. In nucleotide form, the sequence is TGTGCCAGCAGCCTTAGCGGGGGTGAATACAATGAGCAGTTCTTC.